This TCR beta chain derives from a study of T cells after posttransplantation cyclophosphamide (dated by TCRdb to 2015 to 2016). General notes on the study: T cell repertoire reconstitution was tracked by TRB sequencing after myeloablative bone marrow transplantation in which posttransplantation cyclophosphamide was used as GVHD prophylaxis. Up to 3 additional blood samples from 2 to 5.2 years after transplant were also TRB-sequenced in 3 patients, as was pretransplant blood from several patients. Samples from about 35 PTCy-treated patients, along with samples from around 16 of their related bone marrow donors, underwent antigen receptor sequencing. Blood from all 35 or so PTCy patients with 1-year posttransplant specimens was subjected to TRB sequencing. Public TRB sequences were queried against a database of over 3,000 sequences associated with responses to pathogens, tumor antigens, self-antigens and alloantigens. Because TRA and TRB clonality correlated tightly in 8 to 10 samples, the subsequent TCR analyses were limited to TRB only. General study outcomes and caveats: The TRB repertoires of T cells infiltrating skin or the GI tract showed only limited overlap with the TRB repertoires found in blood. Across roughly 48 patients, TRB clonality was highly associated with recipient CMV seropositivity and CMV reactivation, and diversity in PTCy patients was similar to diversity in CNI/methotrexate controls. At 1-2 months, donor-recipient similarity was low but rose over the first year, and the later blood repertoires were often dominated by donor CD8+ memory clones.

In the case of this clone: Its cognate antigen has yet to be identified. No much larger clonotype is one base removed from it; base qualities were not supplied.

Genomic DNA was used for TRB sequencing, which was performed with the immunoSEQ assay at survey resolution or with the hsTCRB kit. The source study handled its data this way. The immunoSEQ software handled the initial read processing, while the LymphoSeq R package was used for the repertoire analyses. Clonality was calculated as 1 minus normalized Shannon entropy, and the Gini coefficient was also calculated for each TRB dataset. Phenotypes of unsorted samples were inferred by mapping TRB sequences from sorted subsets of the recipient or donor onto the same recipient's unsorted samples. TCRdb took over this immuneACCESS table, retaining in-frame rearrangements with V and J assigned. Such tables are incomplete; in checked studies, under half of the missing clones stem from an unresolved V gene, and the remainder is unexplained. That table gives V, J and clone size, and the DNA gave D and trimming. In this sample, tens of thousands of clones appear, none counted once only. Of the sample, roughly 2.1% falls within the top ten clones.

A distance of 9 bases separates the germline ends of V and J, which lose 1 base and 4 bases respectively. CDR1 and CDR2, per the germline V gene, are SGHTA and FQGNSA. There are 14 amino acids in the CDR3, from cysteine to phenylalanine inclusive. Only CDR3 DNA is held: 42 bases, read in frame from base 1. Peripheral blood samples were provided by related bone marrow donors on the day of marrow donation. Mononuclear cells from peripheral blood and bone marrow were separated by Ficoll-Hypaque density centrifugation and then cryopreserved. The sequence is built from TRBV7-2 and TRBJ2-3, and the D gene may be TRBD1, 5 bases matching. Specimen: PBMCs. This clonotype originated in a man aged 35-49 years in good health, CMV-negative, and a related stem cell transplant donor. The nucleotide sequence reads as follows: TGTGCCAGCAGCTTAGATGGGGCTGCAGATACGCAGTATTTT. Its protein product is CASSLDGAADTQYF.